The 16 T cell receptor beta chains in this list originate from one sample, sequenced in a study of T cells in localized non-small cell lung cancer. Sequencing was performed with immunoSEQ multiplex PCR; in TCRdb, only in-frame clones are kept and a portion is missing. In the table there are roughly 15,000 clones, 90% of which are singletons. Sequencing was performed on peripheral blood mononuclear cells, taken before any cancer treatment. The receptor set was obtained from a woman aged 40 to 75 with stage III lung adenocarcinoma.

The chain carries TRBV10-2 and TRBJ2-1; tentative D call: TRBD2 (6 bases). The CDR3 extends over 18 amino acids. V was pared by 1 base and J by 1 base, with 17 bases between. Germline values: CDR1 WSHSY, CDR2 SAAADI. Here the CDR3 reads CASSEWRGVGGSYNEQFF. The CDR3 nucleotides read TGCGCCAGCAGTGAGTGGCGGGGAGTCGGTGGGTCCTACAATGAGCAGTTCTTC.

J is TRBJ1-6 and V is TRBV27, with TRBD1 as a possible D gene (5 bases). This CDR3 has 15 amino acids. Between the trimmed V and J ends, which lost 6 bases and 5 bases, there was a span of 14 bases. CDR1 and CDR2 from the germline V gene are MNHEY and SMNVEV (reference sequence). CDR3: CASRRSGTNNSPLHF. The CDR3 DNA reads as TGTGCCAGCAGAAGATCAGGGACGAATAATTCACCCCTCCACTTT.

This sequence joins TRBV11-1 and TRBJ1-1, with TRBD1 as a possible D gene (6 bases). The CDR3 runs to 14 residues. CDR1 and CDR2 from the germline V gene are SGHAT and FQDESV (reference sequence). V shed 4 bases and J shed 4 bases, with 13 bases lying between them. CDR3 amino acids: CASSSNRDLTEAFF. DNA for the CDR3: TGTGCCAGCAGCTCAAACAGGGATCTCACTGAAGCTTTCTTT.

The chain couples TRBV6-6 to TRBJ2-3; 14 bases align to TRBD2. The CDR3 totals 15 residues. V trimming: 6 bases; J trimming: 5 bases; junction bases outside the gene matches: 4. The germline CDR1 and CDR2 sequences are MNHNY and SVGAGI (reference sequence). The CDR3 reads CASRPGLAGGDTQYF. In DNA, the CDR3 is TGTGCCAGCAGGCCTGGACTAGCGGGGGGAGATACGCAGTATTTT.

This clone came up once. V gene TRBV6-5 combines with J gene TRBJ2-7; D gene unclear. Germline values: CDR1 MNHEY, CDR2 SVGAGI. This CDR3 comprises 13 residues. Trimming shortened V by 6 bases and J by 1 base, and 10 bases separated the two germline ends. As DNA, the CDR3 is TGTGCCAGCAGAAGTACAGAGTCCTACGAGCAGTACTTC. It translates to CASRSTESYEQYF.

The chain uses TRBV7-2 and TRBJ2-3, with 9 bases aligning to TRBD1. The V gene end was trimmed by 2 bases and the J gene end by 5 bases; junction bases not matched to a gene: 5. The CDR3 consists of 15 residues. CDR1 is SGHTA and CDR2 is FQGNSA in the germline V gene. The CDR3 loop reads CASSLTTGGRDTQYF. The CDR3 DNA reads TGTGCCAGCAGCTTAACCACAGGGGGCCGAGATACGCAGTATTTT.

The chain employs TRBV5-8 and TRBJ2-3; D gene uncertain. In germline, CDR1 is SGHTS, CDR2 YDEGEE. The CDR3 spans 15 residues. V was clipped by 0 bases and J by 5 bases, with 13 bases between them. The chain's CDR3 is CASSLVISSEDTQYF. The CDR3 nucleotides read TGTGCCAGCAGCTTGGTAATCTCTTCTGAAGATACGCAGTATTTT.

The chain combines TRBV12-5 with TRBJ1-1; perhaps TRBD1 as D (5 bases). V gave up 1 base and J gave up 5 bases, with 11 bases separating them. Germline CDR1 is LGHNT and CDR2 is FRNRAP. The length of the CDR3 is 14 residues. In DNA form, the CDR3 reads TGTGCTAGTGGTTTGGGGCAGGGAGGGACTGAAGCTTTCTTT. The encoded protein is CASGLGQGGTEAFF. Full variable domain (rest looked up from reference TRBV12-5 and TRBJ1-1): DARVTQTPRHKVTEMGQEVTMRCQPILGHNTVFWYRQTMMQGLELLAYFRNRAPLDDSGMPKDRFSAEMPDATLATLKIQPSEPRDSAVYFCASGLGQGGTEAFFGQGTRLTVV.

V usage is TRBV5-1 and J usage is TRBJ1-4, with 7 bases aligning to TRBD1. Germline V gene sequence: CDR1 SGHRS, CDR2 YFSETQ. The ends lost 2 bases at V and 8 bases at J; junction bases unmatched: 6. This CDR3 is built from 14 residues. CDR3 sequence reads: CASSFSDRVEKLFF. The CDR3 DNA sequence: TGCGCCAGCAGCTTTTCCGACAGGGTGGAAAAACTGTTTTTT.

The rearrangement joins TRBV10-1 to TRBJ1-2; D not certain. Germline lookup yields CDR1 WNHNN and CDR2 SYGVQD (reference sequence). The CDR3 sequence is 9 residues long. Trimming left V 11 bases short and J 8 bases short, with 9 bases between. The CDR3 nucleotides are TGCGCCGGCGTAGGGGGCTACACCTTC. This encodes CAGVGGYTF.

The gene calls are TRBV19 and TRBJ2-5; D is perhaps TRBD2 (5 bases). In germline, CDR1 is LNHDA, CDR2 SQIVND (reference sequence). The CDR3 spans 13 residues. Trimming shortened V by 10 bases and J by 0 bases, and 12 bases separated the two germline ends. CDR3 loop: CATQAGNQETQYF. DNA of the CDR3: TGTGCCACCCAGGCCGGGAACCAAGAGACCCAGTACTTC.

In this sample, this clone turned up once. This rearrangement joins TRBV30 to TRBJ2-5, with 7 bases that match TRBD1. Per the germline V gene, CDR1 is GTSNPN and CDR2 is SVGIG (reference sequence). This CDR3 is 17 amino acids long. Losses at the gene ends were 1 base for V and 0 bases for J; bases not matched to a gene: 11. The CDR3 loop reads CAWSAPSGTEYQETQYF. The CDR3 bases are TGTGCCTGGAGTGCCCCTTCCGGGACAGAGTACCAAGAGACCCAGTACTTC.

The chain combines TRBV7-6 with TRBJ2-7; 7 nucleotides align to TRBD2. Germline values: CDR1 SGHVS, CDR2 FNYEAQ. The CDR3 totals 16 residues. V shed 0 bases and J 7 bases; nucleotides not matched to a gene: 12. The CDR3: CASSLAKGLTSIEQYF. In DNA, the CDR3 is TGTGCCAGCAGCTTAGCGAAGGGACTAACCTCGATTGAGCAGTACTTC.

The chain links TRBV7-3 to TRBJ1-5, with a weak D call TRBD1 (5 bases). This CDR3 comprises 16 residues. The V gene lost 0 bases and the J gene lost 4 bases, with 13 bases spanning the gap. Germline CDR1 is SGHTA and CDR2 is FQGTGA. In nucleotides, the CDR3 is TGTGCCAGCAGCTTAACGGGCGACGGACATAATCAGCCCCAGCATTTT. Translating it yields CASSLTGDGHNQPQHF. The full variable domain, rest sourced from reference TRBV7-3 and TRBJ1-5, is GAGVSQTPSNKVTEKGKYVELRCDPISGHTALYWYRQSLGQGPEFLIYFQGTGAADDSGLPNDRFFAVRPEGSVSTLKIQRTERGDSAVYLCASSLTGDGHNQPQHFGDGTRLSIL.

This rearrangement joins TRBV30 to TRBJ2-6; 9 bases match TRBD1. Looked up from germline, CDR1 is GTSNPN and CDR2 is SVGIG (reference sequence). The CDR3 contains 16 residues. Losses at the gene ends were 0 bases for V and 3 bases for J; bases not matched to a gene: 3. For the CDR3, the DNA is TGTGCCTGGAGTGTTACAGGGGGCTTTGGGGCCAACGTCCTGACTTTC. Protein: CAWSVTGGFGANVLTF.

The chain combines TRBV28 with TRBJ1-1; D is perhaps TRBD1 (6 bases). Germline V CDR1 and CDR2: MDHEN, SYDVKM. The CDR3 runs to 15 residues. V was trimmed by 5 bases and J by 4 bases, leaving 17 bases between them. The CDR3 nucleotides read TGTGCCAGCAGTACCCCCGGGAGGGGGTCCACTGAAGCTTTCTTT. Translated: CASSTPGRGSTEAFF.